The following is a T cell receptor (beta chain) sequence with its context. What it binds is unknown. UMIs bearing a 6-nucleotide sample barcode were added through template switching. TCRdb re-called the 5' RACE reads and gives one entry per CDR3 protein, without DNA. The sample holds roughly 330,000 distinct CDR3 sequences. The record originates from a study of monozygotic twins with inflammatory bowel disease. Study outcomes and limitations: Varying immunosuppressive regimens may have increased patient repertoire variability. The analysis did not separate different T cell subtypes. Researchers reported no repertoire similarity difference between concordant and discordant twins, possibly from limited power.

Germline V gene sequence: CDR1 MGHRA, CDR2 YSYEKL. The CDR3 consists of 18 residues. The receptor was derived from a human donor with ulcerative colitis or Crohn's disease, or a healthy co-twin of an affected twin (not recorded which). The rearrangement joins TRBV4-1 to TRBJ2-1; TCRdb indicates TRBD2, and absent DNA this call remains unverified. Material for sequencing was blood. The CDR3 reads CASSQVPARTSGSNEQFF.